A single sample is the source of the 18 T cell receptor beta chains below, sequenced in a study of control samples from healthy donors and cancer patients (dated by TCRdb to the early 2020s). Preparation of the library involved the immunoSEQ multiplex PCR assay. Drawn from immuneACCESS, this table holds only the in-frame rearrangements with V and J called that TCRdb kept. Clones are partly lost; checked studies trace under half to an unresolved V gene and leave the rest unexplained. This sample lists 150,000 to 200,000 clones; around 90% were detected once. The ten largest clonotypes hold approximately 4.9% of the sample. Sequences were obtained from blood. The receptors come from a woman younger than 45 in good health.

The chain recombines TRBV11-1 with TRBJ1-1; weak D call: TRBD1 (6 bases). The CDR3 consists of 15 residues. V lost 1 base to trimming and J lost 5 bases, with 14 bases between them. In germline, CDR1 is SGHAT, CDR2 FQDESV (reference sequence). The CDR3 region has the DNA TGTGCCAGCAGCTTAGAGAAGGGGAGGGGGACTGAAGCTTTCTTT. It yields the protein CASSLEKGRGTEAFF.

V is TRBV5-1 and J is TRBJ1-2, with D perhaps TRBD1 (6 bases). Per germline, CDR1 SGHRS and CDR2 YFSETQ. Trimming pared 0 bases from V and 0 bases from J, leaving 18 bases between. This CDR3 comprises 18 residues. The CDR3 loop reads CASSLAGGAAKSNYGYTF. CDR3 nucleotides: TGCGCCAGCAGCTTGGCCGGGGGGGCAGCCAAATCTAACTATGGCTACACCTTC.

This clone was observed a single time. The CDR3 nucleotides are TGTGCCACCAGTGAACCCGGACAGGGTAAACAGACCCAGTACTTC. Translated, it gives CATSEPGQGKQTQYF. The rearrangement uses TRBV24-1 and TRBJ2-5; 8 bases agree with TRBD1. The germline CDR1 and CDR2 sequences are KGHDR and SFDVKD. V lost 4 bases, J lost 6 bases, and 9 bases stayed unmatched. The CDR3 is 15 residues long.

This clone was seen once. The genes are TRBV18 and TRBJ2-7; D gene uncertain. This CDR3 region has 14 residues. V was cut by 0 bases and J by 3 bases, with 9 bases left in between. Germline assignment: CDR1 KGHSH and CDR2 LQKENI. The DNA for the CDR3 is TGTGCCAGCTCACCACCGTCCGGTTACTACGAGCAGTACTTC. Its translation is CASSPPSGYYEQYF.

J is TRBJ2-3 and V is TRBV6-5; D not certain. V was cut by 7 bases and J by 6 bases, with 17 bases left in between. From germline, CDR1 is MNHEY and CDR2 SVGAGI. The CDR3 consists of 14 residues. The CDR3 DNA is TGTGCCAGCACCGGGCCGTATTATCCGGATACGCAGTATTTT. Translating gives CASTGPYYPDTQYF.

The chain carries TRBV6-2 or TRBV6-3 and TRBJ1-5, with a possible D match to TRBD1 (5 bases). CDR3 length equals 14 residues. V was clipped by 4 bases and J by 4 bases, with 11 bases between them. In germline, CDR1 is MNHEY, CDR2 SVGEGT. The CDR3, as DNA: TGTGCCAGCAGTTCGATGGGGGGAAATCAGCCCCAGCATTTT. Its translation: CASSSMGGNQPQHF.

The V gene is TRBV24-1, the J gene TRBJ2-2; no firm D call. Germline assignment: CDR1 KGHDR and CDR2 SFDVKD. The germline V and J ends were trimmed by 3 bases and 3 bases, with 13 bases remaining between them. The CDR3 totals 16 residues. DNA of the CDR3: TGTGCCACCAGTGATGATCGGTTAGTCTACACCGGGGAGCTGTTTTTT. Translated: CATSDDRLVYTGELFF.

This sequence joins TRBV4-1 and TRBJ2-5, with 9 bases identical to TRBD1. V dropped 4 bases and J dropped 2; count of bases not matched to a gene: 11. CDR1 and CDR2 (germline): MGHRA, YSYEKL. CDR3 length: 17 residues. The CDR3 bases are TGCGCCAGCAGCCCTACCTGGACAGGGGCATTGCAAGAGACCCAGTACTTC. This sequence encodes CASSPTWTGALQETQYF.

This chain joins TRBV7-8 and TRBJ2-4; the D gene is possibly TRBD2 (5 bases). Germline V gene lookup returns CDR1 SGHVS and CDR2 FQNEAQ. With 3 bases removed from V and 8 bases from J, the gap between germline ends came to 20 bases. The CDR3 sequence is 16 residues long. CDR3 protein: CASSLWVGGGRHIQYF. The CDR3 DNA reads TGTGCCAGCAGCTTGTGGGTAGGTGGAGGCAGACACATTCAGTACTTC.

The gene calls are TRBV7-2 and TRBJ1-1; D not certain. This CDR3 comprises 13 residues. Germline V CDR1 and CDR2: SGHTA, FQGNSA. Trimming took 2 bases from V and 7 from J, leaving 11 bases between them. Written as DNA, the CDR3 is TGTGCCAGCAGCTTAACCCCGAACGGTGAAGCTTTCTTT. Its translation: CASSLTPNGEAFF.

The chain joins TRBV7-9 to TRBJ2-1; D is tentatively TRBD1 or TRBD2 (7 bases each). Trimming took 5 bases from V and 5 from J, leaving 19 bases between them. The CDR3 loop spans 16 amino acids. Germline V gives CDR1 SEHNR, CDR2 FQNEAQ (reference sequence). The CDR3 DNA reads as TGTGCCAGCAGCCCCAGGGGGAGGGGGGTGAACAATGAGCAGTTCTTC. Protein: CASSPRGRGVNNEQFF.

The chain's CDR3 is CASSITGGENTEAFF. As DNA, the CDR3 is TGTGCCAGCAGTATAACAGGGGGAGAGAACACTGAAGCTTTCTTT. The chain uses TRBV6-5 and TRBJ1-1; 8 bases align to TRBD1. Losses at the gene ends were 5 bases for V and 1 base for J; bases not matched to a gene: 6. Germline V gene data show CDR1 as MNHEY and CDR2 as SVGAGI. The CDR3 covers 15 residues.

CDR3 in DNA: TGTGCCAGCAGTTATACAGGGGGCGGGGGTACTGAAGCTTTCTTT. Its protein is CASSYTGGGGTEAFF. The V call is TRBV6-5, the J call TRBJ1-1; 9 bases fit TRBD1. The CDR3 contains 15 residues. CDR1 and CDR2 from the germline V gene are MNHEY and SVGAGI. After removal of 3 bases from V and 5 bases from J, the junction contained 7 bases not matched to a gene.

Details on this clone: This sequence may be a read error, since a much larger clone differs from it by one base. V is TRBV28 and J is TRBJ2-6; possibly TRBD2 for D (5 bases). Germline assignment: CDR1 MDHEN and CDR2 SYDVKM. This CDR3 has 13 amino acids. V was clipped by 6 bases and J by 4 bases, with 7 bases between them. This chain's CDR3 is CASRDSGANVLTF. CDR3 DNA sequence: TGTGCCAGCAGGGACTCGGGGGCCAACGTCCTGACTTTC.

The rearrangement uses TRBV3-1 (or the pseudogene TRBV3-2) and TRBJ2-1, with D maybe TRBD1 (6 bases). The CDR3 length is 13 residues. Trimming stripped 0 bases from V and 7 bases from J, with 7 bases between. Germline CDR1 and CDR2: LGHDT and YNNKEL (reference sequence). Here the CDR3 reads CASSQDRGNEQFF. CDR3 DNA: TGTGCCAGCAGCCAAGACAGGGGAAATGAGCAGTTCTTC.

This chain joins TRBV2 and TRBJ1-5; D is perhaps TRBD1 (5 bases). Germline V gene sequence: CDR1 SNHLY, CDR2 FYNNEI. V gave up 2 bases and J gave up 4 bases, with 9 bases separating them. The CDR3 extends over 14 amino acids. The CDR3: CASSERGGNQPQHF. DNA of the CDR3: TGTGCCAGCAGTGAAAGGGGAGGTAATCAGCCCCAGCATTTT.

The chain recombines TRBV6-2 or TRBV6-3 with TRBJ1-2; D is unresolved. CDR1 and CDR2 (germline): MNHEY, SVGEGT. There are 15 residues in the CDR3. V was clipped by 0 bases and J by 4 bases, with 12 bases between them. CDR3 coding DNA: TGTGCCAGCAGTTACTCGAACGGCAGAGGCTATGGCTACACCTTC. Translation gives CASSYSNGRGYGYTF.

V is TRBV28 and J is TRBJ1-2; D possibly corresponds to TRBD1 (6 bases). Germline V gives CDR1 MDHEN, CDR2 SYDVKM. Trimming shortened V by 4 bases and J by 0 bases, and 12 bases separated the two germline ends. CDR3 length equals 15 residues. CDR3 residues: CASSSPTGANYGYTF. The DNA for the CDR3 is TGTGCCAGCAGTTCGCCGACAGGAGCTAACTATGGCTACACCTTC.